Listed here are 29 T cell receptor beta chains from one sample, sequenced in a study of read filtering for tumor transcriptome and immune sequencing. From 350 to 500 ng of RNA, a library with molecular barcoded alpha/delta and beta/gamma adaptors was made. TCRdb re-derived calls from the reads in MiXCR, one entry per CDR3 protein. Among tens of thousands of distinct CDR3 sequences listed, about 15% were seen once. Source material: a population of CD138-negative cells sorted from bone marrow. The receptors originated from a donor over 35 with multiple myeloma.

This clonotype came up many times. The chain uses TRBV5-4 and TRBJ2-2; D not certain. The CDR3 spans 14 residues. Germline CDR1 SGHNT, CDR2 YYREEE (reference sequence). Trimming cost V 5 bases and J 0 bases, with 8 bases left between them. CDR3: CASSSTPNTGELFF. CDR3 bases: TGTGCCAGCAGTTCAACTCCGAACACCGGGGAGCTGTTTTTT.

This clonotype showed up many times. This chain uses TRBV28 with TRBJ1-1; D perhaps matches TRBD1 (5 bases). Germline values: CDR1 MDHEN, CDR2 SYDVKM. This CDR3 region has 11 residues. The V and J ends lost 6 bases and 5 bases respectively, with 7 bases between them. CDR3 nucleotides: TGTGCCAGCAGGACAGTTACTGAAGCTTTCTTT. Translated: CASRTVTEAFF.

This clonotype has at least ten counts. The V gene is TRBV24-1, the J gene TRBJ1-5; 7 bases agree with TRBD1. Losses at the gene ends were 3 bases for V and 3 bases for J; bases not matched to a gene: 7. In germline, CDR1 is KGHDR, CDR2 SFDVKD. This CDR3 spans 16 amino acids. The CDR3 region has the DNA TGTGCCACCAGTGATACCCGGGGACAGATCAATCAGCCCCAGCATTTT. Its translation is CATSDTRGQINQPQHF.

The sample holds many counts of this clonotype. The CDR3 region has the DNA TGTGCCAGCAGTTTCCTCATCACAGATACGCAGTATTTT. This codes for CASSFLITDTQYF. V is TRBV28 and J is TRBJ2-3; D is undetermined. Trimming removed 3 bases from V and 2 bases from J, with 6 bases in between. The CDR3 consists of 13 residues. Germline CDR1 and CDR2: MDHEN and SYDVKM. The full variable domain, completed using reference TRBV28 and TRBJ2-3, is DVKVTQSSRYLVKRTGEKVFLECVQDMDHENMFWYRQDPGLGLRLIYFSYDVKMKEKGDIPEGYSVSREKKERFSLILESASTNQTSMYLCASSFLITDTQYFGPGTRLTVL.

Notes on this clonotype: With a much larger clone just one base away, this may be a read error. This chain joins TRBV2 and TRBJ2-5; 7 nucleotides match TRBD1. Germline CDR1 is SNHLY and CDR2 is FYNNEI. This CDR3 spans 15 amino acids. The ends lost 6 bases at V and 4 bases at J; junction bases unmatched: 11. The CDR3 DNA sequence: TGTGCCAGCAGAGACCGGGACAGCCTACGAGAGACCCAGTACTTC. Translation gives CASRDRDSLRETQYF.

Many counts were recorded for this clonotype. V is TRBV11-2 and J is TRBJ1-2; tentatively, D is TRBD1 (6 bases). Germline V gene sequence: CDR1 SGHAT, CDR2 FQNNGV. Trimming left V 5 bases short and J 4 bases short, with 11 bases between. This CDR3 contains 13 residues. The CDR3 spells CASSATGAYGYTF. CDR3 nucleotides: TGTGCCAGCAGCGCGACAGGAGCCTATGGCTACACCTTC.

In its sample, this clonotype was seen many times. The V and J genes are TRBV9 and TRBJ2-1; unclear D gene. The germline V gene encodes CDR1 SGDLS and CDR2 YYNGEE. Trimming pared 0 bases from V and 2 bases from J, leaving 15 bases between. This CDR3 region has 17 residues. As DNA, the CDR3 is TGTGCCAGCAGCGTAGCATCCCAGGCCTTCGCCTACAATGAGCAGTTCTTC. It yields the protein CASSVASQAFAYNEQFF.

This clonotype appeared many times. This rearrangement joins TRBV20-1 to TRBJ2-4; weak D call: TRBD1 (5 bases). Trimming shortened V by 1 base and J by 4 bases, and 5 bases separated the two germline ends. Germline lookup yields CDR1 DFQATT and CDR2 SNEGSKA (reference sequence). The CDR3 sequence is 12 residues long. The CDR3 DNA sequence: TGCAGTGCTAGAGGACAGAAAAACATTCAGTACTTC. It specifies CSARGQKNIQYF.

This clonotype came up a few times. The DNA of the CDR3 is TGTGCCAGCAGCTTAGTTCCTGGGCAGTTCTTC. Its protein product is CASSLVPGQFF. V and J are TRBV7-9 and TRBJ2-1; no clear D gene. Germline V lookup: CDR1 SEHNR, CDR2 FQNEAQ (reference sequence). V lost 1 base to trimming and J lost 12 bases, with 7 bases between them. The CDR3 sequence is 11 residues long. The full variable domain, completed using reference TRBV7-9 and TRBJ2-1, is DTGVSQNPRHKITKRGQNVTFRCDPISEHNRLYWYRQTLGQGPEFLTYFQNEAQLEKSRLLSDRFSAERPKGSFSTLEIQRTEQGDSAMYLCASSLVPGQFFGPGTRLTVL.

This clonotype has a count of ten or more. A read error may be the cause here, since a much bigger clone is one base away. The chain uses TRBV28 and TRBJ2-1, with D possibly matching TRBD2 (5 bases). This CDR3 region has 14 residues. Trimming removed 6 bases from V and 5 bases from J, with 14 bases in between. Germline values: CDR1 MDHEN, CDR2 SYDVKM. Written as DNA, the CDR3 is TGTGCCAGCAGGACCCAGCTCGGGAACAATGAGCAGTTCTTC. Translation: CASRTQLGNNEQFF.

Comment on this clonotype: At one boundary the junction diverges from the germline segment, which might be a read error. The V gene is TRBV7-6, the J gene TRBJ2-1, with TRBD1 identical over 7 bases. CDR1 and CDR2 (germline): SGHVS, FNYEAQ. The CDR3 totals 11 residues. The CDR3 nucleotides read TGTGCCAGCATCGCAGGGGGTGAGCTGTTCTTC. Its protein product is CASIAGGELFF.

This clonotype occurred many times. The rearrangement uses TRBV15 and TRBJ1-5, with D hard to call. Germline CDR1 is LNHNV and CDR2 is YYDKDF (reference sequence). The V end was cut by 0 bases, the J end by 2 bases, with 11 bases between. This CDR3 has 16 amino acids. This CDR3 is CATSRDNEGGNQPQHF. The CDR3 DNA reads as TGTGCCACCAGCAGAGATAATGAGGGTGGCAATCAGCCCCAGCATTTT.

This clonotype has only a few counts. This sequence joins TRBV5-5 and TRBJ2-1, with 8 nucleotides matching TRBD2. Looked up from germline, CDR1 is SGHKS and CDR2 is YYEKEE (reference sequence). J was trimmed by 7 bases and V by 4 bases; bases with no gene match: 4. The CDR3 totals 13 residues. The DNA for the CDR3 is TGTGCCAGCAGCCTGGGACTAGTAAATGAGCAGTTCTTC. Residues: CASSLGLVNEQFF.

This clonotype came up many times. The rearrangement uses TRBV6-1 and TRBJ1-2, with 7 bases aligning to TRBD1. There are 13 residues in the CDR3. Germline V gene data show CDR1 as MNHNS and CDR2 as SASEGT. Losses at the gene ends were 6 bases for V and 2 bases for J; bases not matched to a gene: 3. The CDR3 DNA sequence: TGTGCCAGCAGAGGGACAGCGAACTATGGCTACACCTTC. Translated, it gives CASRGTANYGYTF.

Comment on this clonotype: Possible read error: a much larger clone is one base away. V and J are TRBV6-2 or TRBV6-3 and TRBJ1-1; the D is unclear. This CDR3 has 12 residues. Germline V gene data show CDR1 as MNHEY and CDR2 as SVGEGT. The CDR3 loop reads CASSLESTVAFF. The CDR3 bases are TGTGCCAGCAGTCTCGAGTCCACTGTAGCTTTCTTT.

This clonotype has more than one count but fewer than ten. A read error may explain this, as a much larger clone is one base away. This rearrangement joins TRBV12-3 or TRBV12-4 to TRBJ1-2; 8 positions match TRBD1. V trimming: 8 bases; J trimming: 8 bases; junction bases outside the gene matches: 13. This CDR3 is 14 amino acids long. The CDR3 sequence is CASGISGQGKGYTF. CDR3 sequence (DNA): TGTGCCAGCGGTATTAGTGGACAGGGAAAAGGCTACACCTTC.

Of note for this clonotype: A much larger clonotype is one base distant, so this may be a read error. The chain carries TRBV27 and TRBJ1-6; a weak D match, TRBD1 (6 bases). The J call is in doubt because the DNA end fits TRBJ1-1 better. Germline CDR1 MNHEY, CDR2 SMNVEV (reference sequence). This CDR3 comprises 14 residues. The CDR3: CASSLIDRNAEAFF. DNA of the CDR3: TGTGCCAGCAGTTTAATCGACAGGAACGCTGAAGCTTTCTTT.

This clonotype occurred many times. The chain recombines TRBV19 with TRBJ2-1; 12 bases align to TRBD2. The CDR3 consists of 13 residues. With V trimmed by 5 bases and J by 12 bases, 5 bases remained unmatched. Germline CDR1 and CDR2: LNHDA and SQIVND (reference sequence). The CDR3 DNA sequence: TGTGCCAGTAGTCTAGCGGGGGGGCTCGTGCAGTTCTTC. Its protein product is CASSLAGGLVQFF. Variable domain in full (rest from reference TRBV19 and TRBJ2-1): DGGITQSPKYLFRKEGQNVTLSCEQNLNHDAMYWYRQDPGQGLRLIYYSQIVNDFQKGDIAEGYSVSREKKESFPLTVTSAQKNPTAFYLCASSLAGGLVQFFGPGTRLTVL.

The V call is TRBV19, the J call TRBJ1-1; D is unclear. This CDR3 region has 14 residues. Deletions cut 7 bases from V and 11 bases from J, with 23 bases between. Germline V lookup: CDR1 LNHDA, CDR2 SQIVND (reference sequence). DNA for the CDR3: TGTGCCAGTAAAGATGTGACACAAACCCAGAGGGCTTTCTTT. The encoded protein is CASKDVTQTQRAFF.

Regarding this clonotype: A far larger clone is off by one base, so a read error is likely. The chain links TRBV11-2 to TRBJ2-7; D might be TRBD1 or TRBD2, each matching 5 bases. The CDR3 loop spans 15 amino acids. CDR1 and CDR2 from the germline V gene are SGHAT and FQNNGV. The CDR3 sequence is CASGLWGSQTYEQYF. The CDR3 nucleotides are TGTGCCAGCGGCTTATGGGGGAGCCAAACCTACGAGCAGTACTTC.

This clonotype occurred many times. The chain has TRBV20-1 and TRBJ2-7; D is perhaps TRBD1 (5 bases). The CDR3 is 13 residues long. The germline V and J ends were trimmed by 6 bases and 2 bases, with 14 bases remaining between them. Per the germline V gene, CDR1 is DFQATT and CDR2 is SNEGSKA (reference sequence). CDR3 nucleotide sequence: TGCAGTGCCTACTCCAGGGTAACCTACGAGCAGTACTTC. Its translation is CSAYSRVTYEQYF.

With regard to this clonotype: A far larger clone is one base from this, pointing to a likely read error. The rearrangement links TRBV7-6 to TRBJ2-1, with 10 nucleotides matching TRBD2. In germline, CDR1 is SGHVS, CDR2 FNYEAQ. This CDR3 region has 16 residues. J gave up 9 bases and V 5 bases, and 13 bases lay outside the gene matches. Here the CDR3 reads CASSPAGGPLFSEQFF. CDR3 in DNA: TGTGCCAGCAGCCCAGCGGGGGGGCCTCTATTCAGTGAGCAGTTCTTC.

The genes are TRBV9 and TRBJ2-1; a weak D match, TRBD2 (6 bases). This CDR3 comprises 14 residues. CDR1 and CDR2 (germline): SGDLS, YYNGEE. Trimming cost V 0 bases and J 9 bases, with 13 bases left between them. DNA of the CDR3: TGTGCCAGCAGCGTAGCTCTGGGGAGGACTGAGCAGTTCTTC. It specifies CASSVALGRTEQFF.

This clonotype was seen many times. The V call is TRBV7-9, the J call TRBJ1-1; D gene uncertain. The CDR3 length is 13 residues. Trimming cost V 5 bases and J 3 bases, with 10 bases left between them. Germline-derived CDR1 and CDR2 are SEHNR and FQNEAQ (reference sequence). Written as DNA, the CDR3 is TGTGCCAGCAGCCCCCAGGTGGACACTGAAGCTTTCTTT. Its protein is CASSPQVDTEAFF.

Ten or more counts support this clonotype. The chain has TRBV20-1 and TRBJ1-5; no reliable D call. Deletions cut 6 bases from V and 7 bases from J, with 13 bases between. The germline V gene has CDR1 DFQATT and CDR2 SNEGSKA (reference sequence). The CDR3 totals 12 residues. The CDR3 region is CSASTVGQPQHF. CDR3 bases: TGCAGTGCCTCAACGGTGGGACAGCCCCAGCATTTT.

This clonotype came up many times. The chain uses TRBV7-2 and TRBJ2-1, with D possibly TRBD2 on 5 matching bases. Trimming stripped 4 bases from V and 7 bases from J, with 11 bases between. Per the germline V gene, CDR1 is SGHTA and CDR2 is FQGNSA. The CDR3 sequence is 13 residues long. The DNA of the CDR3 is TGTGCCAGCAGCTCGAATTCGGGGAATGAGCAGTTCTTC. Its protein is CASSSNSGNEQFF.

Ten or more counts support this clonotype. This chain links TRBV7-9 with TRBJ1-1; weak D call: TRBD1 (6 bases). The CDR3 contains 13 residues. Germline V lookup: CDR1 SEHNR, CDR2 FQNEAQ (reference sequence). V lost 4 bases and J 4 bases, leaving 10 bases between the germline ends. CDR3 loop: CASSWGGGTEAFF. The CDR3, as DNA: TGTGCCAGCAGCTGGGGGGGCGGCACTGAAGCTTTCTTT.

The sample holds many counts of this clonotype. The chain couples TRBV29-1 to TRBJ1-1, with D unresolved. Germline assignment: CDR1 SQVTM and CDR2 ANQGSEA. There are 12 residues in the CDR3. V was cut by 4 bases and J by 1 base, with 7 bases left in between. The CDR3 DNA reads as TGCAGCGTTGGGTGGGGGAACACTGAAGCTTTCTTT. Amino acid sequence: CSVGWGNTEAFF. Looking up the rest from reference TRBV29-1 and TRBJ1-1 gives the full variable domain: SAVISQKPSRDICQRGTSLTIQCQVDSQVTMMFWYRQQPGQSLTLIATANQGSEATYESGFVIDKFPISRPNLTFSTLTVSNMSPEDSSIYLCSVGWGNTEAFFGQGTRLTVV.

There are many counts of this clonotype. The CDR3, as DNA: TGCGCCAGCAGACCTGGACAGCTCTATGGCTACACCTTC. Amino acid sequence: CASRPGQLYGYTF. This sequence joins TRBV5-1 and TRBJ1-2, with D possibly matching TRBD1 (6 bases). Trimming removed 5 bases from V and 4 bases from J, with 12 bases in between. The CDR3 has 13 amino acids. Germline assignment: CDR1 SGHRS and CDR2 YFSETQ.